This TCR beta chain is drawn from a study of Graves' ophthalmopathy and Graves' hyperthyroidism. Study at large: Peripheral blood was gathered at first diagnosis, ahead of any treatment whatsoever. Overall study results and limits: Most expanded clonotypes from thyroid (those above 0.001 frequency) were also found in blood.

This clonotype was observed many times. Antigen: not known. The CDR3 is 15 residues long. In germline, CDR1 is SQVTM, CDR2 ANQGSEA. The trim removed 4 bases at V and 6 bases at J, leaving 9 bases unmatched. The study enrolled ophthalmopathy donors with moderate-to-severe activity, CAS ≥3, NOSPECS ≥4 and duration under 3 months. Amplification of the TCR beta CDR3 regions used RNA transcripts (as template). Second-round multiplex PCR came after first-round RT-PCR with HTBI primers. TCRdb used MiXCR to reprocess the multiplex PCR reads, holding one entry per CDR3 protein. Seen here are roughly 400,000 distinct CDR3 sequences, roughly 18% observed once, and the top ten hold around 1.5%.

This sequence joins TRBV29-1 and TRBJ2-2, with TRBD2 matching 9 bases. Sequencing was done on a sample of peripheral blood. The source of this sequence is a woman between 18 and 29 years old with Graves' ophthalmopathy. The CDR3 loop reads CSVAQAGGMAGELFF. CDR3 bases: TGCAGCGTTGCACAAGCGGGAGGAATGGCCGGGGAGCTGTTTTTT.